This T cell receptor (beta chain) was profiled in a study of cytomegalovirus exposure and HLA in healthy donors. CDR3 size: 16 residues. CDR1 is MDHEN and CDR2 is SYDVKM in the germline V gene. With 6 bases removed from V and 8 bases from J, the gap between germline ends came to 23 bases. Among the donors, all were healthy bone marrow donors. Findings of the study overall: A later analysis showed that HLA-associated TCR beta chains had undergone more clonal expansion than equally common others. Most TCR sequences were seen very rarely across donors, but some public TCRs occurred in many. What TCR beta sequences reportedly achieved was accurate prediction of HLA-A and HLA-B alleles in most subjects.

About this clone: Its antigen is not known.

PCR was performed using 60 Vbeta and 13 Jbeta primers. TCRdb keeps only in-frame clones here, not all; method: immunoSEQ multiplex PCR. The table lists 150,000 to 200,000 clones, more than 65% of them singletons. This chain links TRBV28 with TRBJ2-1; TRBD2 might be the D (6 bases). This clonotype originated in a man younger than 30 in good health and CMV-seropositive. The sequencing sample was made of PBMCs. CDR3 sequence (DNA): TGTGCCAGCAGAAATGCGGGACCCCTTGGAGAAGATGAGCAGTTCTTC. It translates to CASRNAGPLGEDEQFF.